This is a list of T cell receptor beta chains from one sample in a study of response to subunit inactivated influenza vaccine. One entry per CDR3 protein, called by TCRdb with MiXCR from the RT-PCR reads. Of about 540,000 distinct CDR3 sequences in the sample, 20% to 25% were seen once. These data also formed part of another study, on T cells expressing NK-cell markers.

The sequences come from CD4+ T cells sorted from PBMCs, collected 12 days after vaccination. Source of these receptors: a man aged 45 to 65 who received an inactivated influenza vaccine. The CDR3 runs from the conserved cysteine through the conserved F or W. The D gene is left open where the match is weak. Not all rows give a size; the values are once, few, many and, for expanded clones, a class.

>-|-|TRBV24-1|TRBJ1-2
CATSDRTNKAGYTF
TGTGCCACCAGTGACCGAACGAATAAGGCCGGCTACACCTTC
>-|-|TRBV12-3/TRBV12-4|TRBJ1-1
CASRPRFGAEAFF
TGTGCCAGCAGGCCCCGGTTTGGGGCCGAAGCTTTCTTT
>-|-|TRBV20-1|TRBJ1-1
CSARVGHMNTEALF
TGCAGTGCTAGAGTGGGACACATGAACACTGAAGCTCTCTTT
>-|-|TRBV5-1|TRBJ2-3
CASSLEPGGADTQYF
TGCGCCAGCAGCTTGGAACCAGGTGGCGCAGATACGCAGTATTTT
>-|-|TRBV5-1|TRBJ2-7
CASSLDFGTLYEQYF
TGCGCCAGCAGCTTGGATTTTGGGACACTTTACGAGCAGTACTTC
>-|-|TRBV7-3|TRBJ2-5
CASSLGPAETQYF
TGTGCCAGCAGCTTAGGGCCGGCAGAGACCCAGTACTTC
>once|-|TRBV27|TRBJ2-1
CASSLSRGAWEQFF
TGTGCCAGCAGTTTATCACGGGGGGCGTGGGAGCAGTTCTTC
>few|-|TRBV10-3|TRBJ2-7
CAISDIFRDAGFYEQYF
TGTGCCATCAGTGACATATTTCGGGACGCAGGTTTCTACGAGCAGTACTTC
>few|-|TRBV15|TRBJ2-7
CATSRDLGVYEQYF
TGTGCCACCAGCAGAGATCTGGGGGTTTACGAGCAGTACTTC
>-|TRBD2|TRBV7-2|TRBJ2-1
CARSSQVGGGPNEQFF
TGTGCCAGAAGCTCCCAGGTTGGGGGAGGGCCCAATGAGCAGTTCTTC
>few|-|TRBV7-9|TRBJ1-3
CASRGNREILDTIYF
TGTGCCAGCAGGGGAAACAGGGAAATCTTGGACACCATATATTTT
>few|TRBD1|TRBV15|TRBJ1-1
CATSREDRANTEAFF
TGTGCCACCAGCAGAGAAGACAGGGCGAACACTGAAGCTTTCTTT
>-|-|TRBV20-1|TRBJ2-1
CSARGGSYNEQFF
TGCAGTGCTAGAGGGGGTTCCTACAATGAGCAGTTCTTC
>many|TRBD1|TRBV20-1|TRBJ1-6
CSARDRGSYNSPLHF
TGCAGTGCTAGGGACAGGGGATCCTATAATTCACCCCTCCACTTT
>-|TRBD1|TRBV4-1|TRBJ1-6
CASSPLPGQANSPLHF
TGCGCCAGCAGCCCTCTACCGGGACAGGCTAATTCACCCCTCCACTTT
>-|TRBD2|TRBV29-1|TRBJ2-7
CSAGGSHSYEQYF
TGCAGCGCGGGGGGGTCCCACTCCTACGAGCAGTACTTC
>-|TRBD2|TRBV4-1|TRBJ2-1
CASSLLAGPNEQFF
TGCGCCAGCAGCCTACTAGCGGGACCGAATGAGCAGTTCTTC
>few|TRBD2|TRBV10-2|TRBJ2-3
CASSDRGGLTDTQYF
TGCGCCAGCAGTGACCGGGGGGGGCTAACAGATACGCAGTATTTT
>few|-|TRBV10-3|TRBJ2-5
CASQNGETQYF
TGTGCCTCGCAGAATGGAGAGACCCAGTACTTC
>many|TRBD1|TRBV5-4|TRBJ1-1
CASSLTGTVNTEAFF
TGTGCCAGCAGCTTAACCGGGACAGTGAACACTGAAGCTTTCTTT
>few|-|TRBV7-9|TRBJ2-7
CASTVSGLGQGHEQYF
TGTGCCAGCACCGTTTCGGGACTGGGTCAGGGGCACGAGCAGTACTTC
>-|TRBD2|TRBV11-2|TRBJ2-1
CASSLAWTSGTSEQFF
TGTGCCAGCAGCTTAGCTTGGACTAGCGGGACGAGTGAGCAGTTCTTC
>-|-|TRBV12-3/TRBV12-4|TRBJ2-2
CASSPRSLGELFF
TGTGCCAGCAGTCCGCGGAGCTTGGGGGAGCTGTTTTTT
>few|TRBD1|TRBV5-6|TRBJ2-7
CASSTWDREDEQYF
TGTGCCAGCAGCACCTGGGACAGGGAGGACGAGCAGTACTTC
>-|TRBD2|TRBV3-1|TRBJ2-3
CASSQGLAGTDTQYF
TGCGCCAGCAGCCAGGGACTAGCGGGGACAGATACGCAGTATTTT
>-|-|TRBV18|TRBJ2-4
CASCCTSLLQGAKNIQYF
TGTGCCAGCTGCTGTACATCACTTCTACAGGGAGCCAAAAACATTCAGTACTTC
>few|-|TRBV5-1|TRBJ2-1
CASSSQGEQFF
TGCGCCAGCAGCTCACAGGGAGAGCAGTTCTTC
>few|-|TRBV29-1|TRBJ2-5
CSVRRETQYF
TGCAGCGTTCGACGGGAGACCCAGTACTTC
>few|-|TRBV6-2/TRBV6-3|TRBJ1-2
CASSYRWGMHPSPGGYTF
TGTGCCAGCAGTTACAGATGGGGGATGCACCCCTCCCCAGGTGGCTACACCTTC
>-|TRBD1|TRBV20-1|TRBJ2-2
CSARVRQGRSLTGELFF
TGCAGTGCTAGAGTAAGACAGGGGCGGAGTCTCACCGGGGAGCTGTTTTTT
>-|-|TRBV15|TRBJ2-3
CATSRESVGSPNTQYF
TGTGCCACCAGCAGAGAGTCTGTCGGGAGCCCTAATACGCAGTATTTT
>-|-|TRBV5-5|TRBJ1-5
CASSLGGREPQHF
TGTGCCAGCAGCTTGGGCGGCAGGGAGCCCCAGCATTTT